This T cell receptor (beta chain) was captured by sequencing in a study of T cell changes during pregnancy in multiple sclerosis. TCRdb's copy holds only in-frame clones and misses some; the assay was immunoSEQ multiplex PCR. This table has under 50,000 clones, 85% to 95% appearing once. Germline CDR1 and CDR2: MGHRA and YSYEKL. V was clipped by 3 bases and J by 7 bases; unmatched bases: 5. The CDR3 sequence is 13 residues long. V is TRBV4-1 and J is TRBJ2-7, with 8 nucleotides matching TRBD2. Sequenced material: CD8+ T cells from peripheral blood mononuclear cells, taken in the third trimester of pregnancy. The receptor's source is a female donor with multiple sclerosis, enrolled in a pregnancy study. CDR3: CASSHRRGGEQYF. CDR3 sequence (DNA): TGCGCCAGCAGCCACCGCCGGGGGGGAGAGCAGTACTTC.